The present T cell receptor (beta chain) was sequenced within a study of cytomegalovirus exposure and HLA in healthy donors. CDR1 and CDR2 from the germline V gene are SGHRS and YFSETQ. V was pared by 4 bases and J by 2 bases, with 7 bases of the junction left unmatched. The CDR3 runs to 15 residues. As to this clone: The antigen is undetermined.

Findings of the study overall: Cytomegalovirus status was reportedly diagnosed by the classifier with high sensitivity and specificity.

Measured with immunoSEQ multiplex PCR; TCRdb has only the in-frame clones, and not every one. Found here are about 76,000 clones, 85% to 95% of them singletons; the top ten hold about 1.6%. The receptor was derived from a young man in good health and CMV-seropositive. Sequencing used PBMCs. J is TRBJ2-7 and V is TRBV5-1, with 9 bases that match TRBD1. The CDR3 protein is CASSLLTGGTYEQYF. The CDR3, as DNA: TGCGCCAGCAGCCTTCTAACAGGGGGCACCTACGAGCAGTACTTC.